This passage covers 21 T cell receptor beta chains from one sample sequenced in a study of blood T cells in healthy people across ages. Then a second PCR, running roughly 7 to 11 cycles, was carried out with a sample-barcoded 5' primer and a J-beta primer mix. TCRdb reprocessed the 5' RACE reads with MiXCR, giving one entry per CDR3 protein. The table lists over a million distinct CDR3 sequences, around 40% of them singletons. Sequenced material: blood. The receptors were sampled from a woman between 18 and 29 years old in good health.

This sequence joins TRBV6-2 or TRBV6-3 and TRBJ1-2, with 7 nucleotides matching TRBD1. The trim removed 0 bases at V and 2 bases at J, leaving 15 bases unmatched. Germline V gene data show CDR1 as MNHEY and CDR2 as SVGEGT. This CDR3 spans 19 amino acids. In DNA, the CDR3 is TGTGCCAGCAGTTACTCGGGGCGGACAGGAACCCCCCTGAACTATGGCTACACCTTC. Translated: CASSYSGRTGTPLNYGYTF.

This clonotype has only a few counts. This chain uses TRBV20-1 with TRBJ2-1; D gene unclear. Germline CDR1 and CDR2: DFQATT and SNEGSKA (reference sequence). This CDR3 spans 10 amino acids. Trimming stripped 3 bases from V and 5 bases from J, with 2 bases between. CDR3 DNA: TGCAGTGCTAGTGACAATGAGCAGTTCTTC. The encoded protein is CSASDNEQFF.

For the CDR3, the DNA is TGTGCCAGCGTGGCTAGTGGGAGGGGTGAGCAGTTCTTC. Its protein product is CASVASGRGEQFF. The chain links TRBV7-2 to TRBJ2-1; 7 bases align to TRBD2. V lost 8 bases to trimming and J lost 9 bases; unmatched junction nucleotides: 10. From germline, CDR1 is SGHTA and CDR2 FQGNSA. CDR3 size: 13 residues.

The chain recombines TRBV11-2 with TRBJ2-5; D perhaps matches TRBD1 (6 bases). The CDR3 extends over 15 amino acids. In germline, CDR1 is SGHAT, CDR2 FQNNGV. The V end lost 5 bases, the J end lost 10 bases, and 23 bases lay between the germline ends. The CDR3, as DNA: TGTGCCAGCAGCCTCCGGACAGAGTCAATTGCGGGCCAGTACTTC. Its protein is CASSLRTESIAGQYF.

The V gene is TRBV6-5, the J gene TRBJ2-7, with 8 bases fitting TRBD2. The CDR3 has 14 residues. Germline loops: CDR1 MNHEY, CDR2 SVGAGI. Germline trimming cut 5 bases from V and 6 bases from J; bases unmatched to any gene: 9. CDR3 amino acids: CASSPGLGFSEQYF. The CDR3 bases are TGTGCCAGCAGTCCGGGACTAGGTTTTTCCGAGCAGTACTTC.

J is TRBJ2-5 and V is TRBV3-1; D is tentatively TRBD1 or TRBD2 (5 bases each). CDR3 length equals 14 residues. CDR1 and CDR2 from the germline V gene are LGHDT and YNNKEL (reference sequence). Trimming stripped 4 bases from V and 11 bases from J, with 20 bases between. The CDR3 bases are TGTGCCAGCAGCCCCCGGGACGGCCCTTCCAGGCAGTACTTC. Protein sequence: CASSPRDGPSRQYF.

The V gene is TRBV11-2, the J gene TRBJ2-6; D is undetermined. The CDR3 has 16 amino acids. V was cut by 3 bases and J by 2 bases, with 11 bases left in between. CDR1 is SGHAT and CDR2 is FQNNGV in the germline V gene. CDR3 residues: CASSFKVTTGANVLTF. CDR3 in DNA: TGTGCCAGCAGCTTCAAGGTAACCACTGGGGCCAACGTCCTGACTTTC.

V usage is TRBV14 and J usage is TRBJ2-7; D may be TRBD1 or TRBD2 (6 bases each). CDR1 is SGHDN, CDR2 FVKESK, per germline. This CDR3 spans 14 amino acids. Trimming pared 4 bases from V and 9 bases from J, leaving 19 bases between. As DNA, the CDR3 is TGTGCCAGCAGCCCTATACGGGGGCCCATCGGGCAGTACTTC. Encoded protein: CASSPIRGPIGQYF.

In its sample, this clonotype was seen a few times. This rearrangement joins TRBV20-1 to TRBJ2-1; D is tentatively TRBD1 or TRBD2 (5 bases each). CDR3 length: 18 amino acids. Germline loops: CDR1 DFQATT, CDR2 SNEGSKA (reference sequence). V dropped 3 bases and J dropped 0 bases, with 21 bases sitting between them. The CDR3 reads CSASSRDRRTGSYNEQFF. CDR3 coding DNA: TGCAGTGCTAGCTCCCGGGACCGTCGAACGGGCTCCTACAATGAGCAGTTCTTC.

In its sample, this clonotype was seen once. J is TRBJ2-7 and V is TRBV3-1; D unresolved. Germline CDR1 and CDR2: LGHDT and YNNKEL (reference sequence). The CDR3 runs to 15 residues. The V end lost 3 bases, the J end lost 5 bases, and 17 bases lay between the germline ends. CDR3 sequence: CASSHGTDRSHEQYF. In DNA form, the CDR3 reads TGTGCCAGCAGCCACGGCACAGATCGGTCCCACGAGCAGTACTTC.

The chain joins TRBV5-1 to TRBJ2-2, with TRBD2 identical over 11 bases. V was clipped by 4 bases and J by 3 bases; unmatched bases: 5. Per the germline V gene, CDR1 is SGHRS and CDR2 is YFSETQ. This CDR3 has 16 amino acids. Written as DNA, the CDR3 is TGCGCCAGCAGCATCGGACTAGCGGGTGACACCGGGGAGCTGTTTTTT. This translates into CASSIGLAGDTGELFF.

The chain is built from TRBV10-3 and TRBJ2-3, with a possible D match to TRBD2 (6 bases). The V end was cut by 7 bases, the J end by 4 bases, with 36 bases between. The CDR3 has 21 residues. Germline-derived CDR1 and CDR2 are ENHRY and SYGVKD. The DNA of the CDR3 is TGTGCCATCAATAAGGGGAGGATCTCGCCCAAACCCTTCTCCGGGGCAGATACGCAGTATTTT. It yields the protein CAINKGRISPKPFSGADTQYF.

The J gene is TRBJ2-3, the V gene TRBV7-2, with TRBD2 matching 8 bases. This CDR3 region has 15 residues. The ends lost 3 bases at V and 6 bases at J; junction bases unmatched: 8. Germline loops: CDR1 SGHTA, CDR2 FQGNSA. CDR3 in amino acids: CASSFDGREVDTQYF. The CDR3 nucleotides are TGTGCCAGCAGCTTCGACGGGAGGGAGGTGGATACGCAGTATTTT.

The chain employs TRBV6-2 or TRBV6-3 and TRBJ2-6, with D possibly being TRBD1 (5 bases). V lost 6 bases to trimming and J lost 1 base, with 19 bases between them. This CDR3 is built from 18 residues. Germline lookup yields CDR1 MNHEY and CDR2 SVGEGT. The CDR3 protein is CASSRSGLPRSGANVLTF. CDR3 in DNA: TGTGCCAGCAGCCGATCAGGGTTGCCAAGGTCTGGGGCCAACGTCCTGACTTTC.

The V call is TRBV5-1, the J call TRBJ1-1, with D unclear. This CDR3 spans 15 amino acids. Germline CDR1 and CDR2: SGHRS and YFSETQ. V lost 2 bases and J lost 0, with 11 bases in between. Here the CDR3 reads CASSFETDLNTEAFF. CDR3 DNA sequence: TGCGCCAGCAGCTTTGAGACCGATTTGAACACTGAAGCTTTCTTT.

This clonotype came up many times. The CDR3 DNA is TGTGCCATCAGCCCTACTAGCAGCCAAGAGACCCAGTACTTC. It is translated as CAISPTSSQETQYF. The rearrangement uses TRBV10-3 and TRBJ2-5; D possibly corresponds to TRBD2 (6 bases). V was trimmed by 6 bases and J by 1 base, leaving 12 bases between them. This CDR3 is built from 14 residues. Germline V gene lookup returns CDR1 ENHRY and CDR2 SYGVKD.

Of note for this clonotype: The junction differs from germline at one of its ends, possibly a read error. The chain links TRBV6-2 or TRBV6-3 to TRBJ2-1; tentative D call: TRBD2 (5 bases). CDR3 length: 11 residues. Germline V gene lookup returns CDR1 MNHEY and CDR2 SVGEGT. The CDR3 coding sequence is TGTGGCAGCTCGGGGTCGCATGAGCAGTTCTTC. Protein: CGSSGSHEQFF.

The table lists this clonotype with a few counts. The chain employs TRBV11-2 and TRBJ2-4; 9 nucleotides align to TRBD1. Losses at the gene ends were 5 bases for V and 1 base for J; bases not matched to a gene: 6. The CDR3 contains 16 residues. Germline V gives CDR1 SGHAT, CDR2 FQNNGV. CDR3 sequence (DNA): TGTGCCAGCAGCATGACAGGGGGGCTGGCCAAAAACATTCAGTACTTC. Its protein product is CASSMTGGLAKNIQYF.

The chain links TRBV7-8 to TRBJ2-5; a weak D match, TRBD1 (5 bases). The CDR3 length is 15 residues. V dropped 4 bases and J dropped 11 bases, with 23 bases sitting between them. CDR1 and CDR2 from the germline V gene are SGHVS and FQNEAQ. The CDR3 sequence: CASSSFDDRSYVQYF. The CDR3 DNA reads TGTGCCAGCAGCTCCTTTGACGACAGATCCTACGTGCAGTACTTC.

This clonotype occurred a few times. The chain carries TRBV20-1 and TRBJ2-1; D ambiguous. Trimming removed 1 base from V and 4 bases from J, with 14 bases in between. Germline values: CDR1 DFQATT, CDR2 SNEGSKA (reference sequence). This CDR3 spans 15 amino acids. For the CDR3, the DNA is TGCAGTGCTAGAGTTGGTTCGGTTAGATACAATGAGCAGTTCTTC. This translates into CSARVGSVRYNEQFF.

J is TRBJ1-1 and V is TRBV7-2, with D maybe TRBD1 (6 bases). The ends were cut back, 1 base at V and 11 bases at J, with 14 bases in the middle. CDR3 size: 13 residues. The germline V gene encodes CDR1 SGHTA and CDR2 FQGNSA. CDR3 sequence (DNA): TGTGCCAGCAGCTTAGAGATAGGACAGAACGCTTTCTTT. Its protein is CASSLEIGQNAFF.